This T cell receptor beta chain was retrieved from a study of cytomegalovirus exposure and HLA in healthy donors. Study overall: Membership in the Caucasian-associated ancestry cluster was found for 81% of nearly 400 genotyped donors.

Use of 60 Vbeta and 13 Jbeta primers characterized the PCR. Assay: immunoSEQ multiplex PCR; the TCRdb copy retains only in-frame clones and omits some. This sample has approximately 150,000 clones, with 64% found just once. Study results and limitations: The study found most TCR sequences rare, yet found some public TCRs in many donors. Accurate HLA-A and HLA-B prediction from TCR beta sequences was reported for most subjects. Later, an analysis showed that TCR beta chains associated with HLA were more clonally expanded than others that were equally common.

Remarks on this clone: Its antigen remains unidentified.

The germline CDR1 and CDR2 sequences are SGHVS and FQNEAQ. V lost 2 bases and J lost 5, with 12 bases in between. CDR3 size: 14 residues. This receptor was taken from a woman in her thirties in good health and CMV-seropositive. The gene calls are TRBV7-8 and TRBJ1-1; tentative D call: TRBD1 (5 bases). The specimen was PBMCs. CDR3 DNA sequence: TGTGCCAGCAGCTTAAGGGGCCAGAGTACTGAAGCTTTCTTT. Protein sequence: CASSLRGQSTEAFF.